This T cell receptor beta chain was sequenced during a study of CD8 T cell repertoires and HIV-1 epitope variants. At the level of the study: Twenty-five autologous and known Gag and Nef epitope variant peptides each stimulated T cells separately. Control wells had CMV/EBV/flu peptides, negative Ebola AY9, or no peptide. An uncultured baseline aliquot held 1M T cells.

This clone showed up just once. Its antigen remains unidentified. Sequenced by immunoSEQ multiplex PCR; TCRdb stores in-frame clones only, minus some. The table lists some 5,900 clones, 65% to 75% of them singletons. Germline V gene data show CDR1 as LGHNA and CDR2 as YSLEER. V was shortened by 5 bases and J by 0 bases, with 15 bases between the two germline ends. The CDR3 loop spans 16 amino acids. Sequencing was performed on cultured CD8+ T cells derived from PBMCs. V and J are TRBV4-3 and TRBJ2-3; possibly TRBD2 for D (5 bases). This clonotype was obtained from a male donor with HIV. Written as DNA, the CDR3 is TGCGCCAGCAGCGATCGCCTAGCAGCTAGCACAGATACGCAGTATTTT. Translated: CASSDRLAASTDTQYF.